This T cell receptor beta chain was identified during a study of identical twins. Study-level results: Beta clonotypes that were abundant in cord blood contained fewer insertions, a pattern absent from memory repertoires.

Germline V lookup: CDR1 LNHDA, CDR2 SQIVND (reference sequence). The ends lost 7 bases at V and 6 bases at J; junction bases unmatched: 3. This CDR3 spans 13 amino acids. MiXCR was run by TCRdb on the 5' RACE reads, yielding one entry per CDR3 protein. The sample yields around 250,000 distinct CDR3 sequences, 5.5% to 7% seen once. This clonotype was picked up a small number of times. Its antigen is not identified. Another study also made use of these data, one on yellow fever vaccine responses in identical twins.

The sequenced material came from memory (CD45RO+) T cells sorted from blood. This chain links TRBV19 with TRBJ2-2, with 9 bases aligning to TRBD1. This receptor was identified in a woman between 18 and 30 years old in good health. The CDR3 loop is CASNRQGAGELFF. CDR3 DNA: TGTGCCAGTAATCGACAGGGGGCCGGGGAGCTGTTTTTT.